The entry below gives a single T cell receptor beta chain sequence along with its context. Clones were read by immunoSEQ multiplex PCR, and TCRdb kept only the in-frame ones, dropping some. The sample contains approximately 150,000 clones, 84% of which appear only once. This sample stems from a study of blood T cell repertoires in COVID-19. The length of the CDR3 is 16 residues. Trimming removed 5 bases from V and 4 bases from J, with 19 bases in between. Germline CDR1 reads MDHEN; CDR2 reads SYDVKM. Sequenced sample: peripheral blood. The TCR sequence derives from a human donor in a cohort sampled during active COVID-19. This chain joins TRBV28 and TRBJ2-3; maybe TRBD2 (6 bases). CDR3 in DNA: TGTGCCAGCAGTACTAGCCCCGACATACTCTCAGATACGCAGTATTTT. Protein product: CASSTSPDILSDTQYF.